The rows below give T cell receptor beta chains drawn from one sample of a study of OX40 agonist ivuxolimab in advanced cancers. Libraries were prepared by immunoSEQ multiplex PCR; TCRdb keeps only in-frame clonotypes and omits some of them. The sample contains about 48,000 clones, roughly 90% of which appear only once. The sequences come from CD4+ or CD8+ T cells sorted from blood, collected in a trial of the OX40 agonist ivuxolimab. Receptor source: an adult with an advanced solid tumor such as melanoma, head and neck, liver or kidney cancer. The CDR3 runs from the conserved cysteine through the conserved F or W. A D gene is named only where the DNA matches it firmly. Clone size is given for some rows only: seen once, a few or many times, or a class if the clone is expanded.

>TRBV5-1|NA|NA|TRBJ1-1
TGCGCCAGCAGCTTGAACGGGGGTGAAGCTTTCTTT
CASSLNGGEAFF
>TRBV14|NA|NA|TRBJ2-7
TGTGCCAGCAGCCAAGAAAGCGGCCAGTGGGGCTACGAGCAGTACTTC
CASSQESGQWGYEQYF
>TRBV28|NA|NA|TRBJ1-5
TGTGCCAGCAGTTTGAGCCGGGTCGGAGGTCAGCCCCAGCATTTT
CASSLSRVGGQPQHF
>TRBV6-1|NA|NA|TRBJ2-7
TGTGCCACTAGACAGGCCGACTCCTACGAGCAGTACTTC
CATRQADSYEQYF
>TRBV27|NA|NA|TRBJ2-7
TGTGCCAGCAGCCCCTTGGACGAGTCCCTTGCCGAGCAGTACTTC
CASSPLDESLAEQYF
>TRBV6-6|TRBD2|NA|TRBJ2-5
TGTGCCAGCAGTTGGACTAGCGGGAGGGAGACCCAGTACTTC
CASSWTSGRETQYF
>TRBV10-3|NA|NA|TRBJ1-2
TGTGCCATCAGACCAGTTGGGGGGGACTATGGCTACACCTTC
CAIRPVGGDYGYTF
>TRBV18|TRBD1|many|TRBJ1-1
TGTGCCAGCTCACGATACGGACAGGGGCTTCTGAACACTGAAGCTTTCTTT
CASSRYGQGLLNTEAFF
>TRBV27|NA|NA|TRBJ1-6
TGTGCCAGCAGTTTTGGACAGCCTAATTCACCCCTCCACTTT
CASSFGQPNSPLHF
>TRBV25-1|NA|NA|TRBJ2-3
TGTGCCAGCAGTGAATACGCTCTCACAGATACGCAGTATTTT
CASSEYALTDTQYF
>TRBV6-5|NA|NA|TRBJ2-5
TGTGCCAGCAGTTTACAGGGGGGGGGAGAGACCCAGTACTTC
CASSLQGGGETQYF
>TRBV6-5|NA|NA|TRBJ1-5
TGTGCCAGCAGTTACTATAGCAATCAGCCCCAGCATTTT
CASSYYSNQPQHF
>TRBV7-9|TRBD2|NA|TRBJ2-1
TGTGCCAGCAGTGCCGGGACTAGCGGGGGGGAAACCTACAATGAGCAGTTCTTC
CASSAGTSGGETYNEQFF
>TRBV4-1|TRBD1|once|TRBJ2-5
TGCGCCAGCAGCCAAGGGACAGGGGCCTCCCAAGAGACCCAGTACTTC
CASSQGTGASQETQYF
>TRBV7-9|TRBD2|NA|TRBJ2-3
TGTGCCAGCAGCCCAATAGCGGGGGGGGATACGCAGTATTTT
CASSPIAGGDTQYF
>TRBV19|TRBD2|NA|TRBJ2-2
TGTGCCAGTAGTACTAGCGGGGGCTGGGAGCTGTTTTTT
CASSTSGGWELFF
>TRBV27|NA|NA|TRBJ1-6
TGTGCCAGCAGTTTAGAGTTCAGCTCCTATAATTCACCCCTCCACTTT
CASSLEFSSYNSPLHF
>TRBV27|NA|NA|TRBJ2-5
TGTGCCAGCACTAGAGGAGAGACCCAGTACTTC
CASTRGETQYF
>TRBV7-2|NA|NA|TRBJ2-3
TGTGCCAGCAGCTTAGCGTCCACAGATACGCAGTATTTT
CASSLASTDTQYF
>TRBV7-9|NA|few|TRBJ2-1
TGTGCCAGCAGCTTAGGGGTGGATGAGCAGTTCTTC
CASSLGVDEQFF
>TRBV7-3|TRBD2|NA|TRBJ2-7
TGTGCCAGCAGCTCAGTAGCGGGGTCCTCCTACGAGCAGTACTTC
CASSSVAGSSYEQYF
>TRBV30|TRBD1|NA|TRBJ1-4
TGTGCCTGGAGTGAAGGGACAGGGCATTGGGAAAAACTGTTTTTT
CAWSEGTGHWEKLFF
>TRBV5-6|TRBD1|NA|TRBJ2-7
TGTGCCAGCAGCCCTGCGCAGGGGGTAGTCTACGAGCAGTACTTC
CASSPAQGVVYEQYF
>TRBV7-9|TRBD1|NA|TRBJ2-7
TGTGCCAGCAGCGTTTTAGGGGGCTCTAACGAGCAGTACTTC
CASSVLGGSNEQYF
>TRBV2|NA|NA|TRBJ1-2
TGTGCCAGCAGTGACGCACCGGGACAAGTTACCTTC
CASSDAPGQVTF
>TRBV25-1|NA|NA|TRBJ2-7
TGTGCCAGCAGTGACCACAGGACGACTATCTCCTACGAGCAGTACTTC
CASSDHRTTISYEQYF
>TRBV5-4|TRBD2|NA|TRBJ2-7
TGTGCCAGCAGCCTCCCTCTGGGAGGGGACTCCTACGAGCAGTACTTC
CASSLPLGGDSYEQYF
>TRBV27|NA|once|TRBJ2-1
TGTGCCAGCAGTTTGGTAGGGTCCAATGAGCAGTTCTTC
CASSLVGSNEQFF
>TRBV9|NA|NA|TRBJ2-3
TGTGCCAGCAGCGTAGGAGGTGGGTCCGCAGATACGCAGTATTTT
CASSVGGGSADTQYF
>TRBV7-9|NA|NA|TRBJ2-5
TGTGCCAGCAGCCTCAAAGAGACCCAGTACTTC
CASSLKETQYF
>TRBV11-2|NA|NA|TRBJ1-1
TGTGCCAGCAGCTTAGGTGTTGAAGCTTTCTTT
CASSLGVEAFF
>TRBV6-6|NA|NA|TRBJ2-7
TGTGCCAGCAGTTACTCGATCGCAGTTACCTACGAGCAGTACTTC
CASSYSIAVTYEQYF
>TRBV29-1|NA|NA|TRBJ2-7
TGCAGCGTTGAAGAAAGGGGGGACACCTCCTACGAGCAGTACTTC
CSVEERGDTSYEQYF
>TRBV6-6|TRBD2|NA|TRBJ2-7
TGTGCCAGCAGTTACGCCTCTAGCGGGGCCTACGAGCAGTACTTC
CASSYASSGAYEQYF
>TRBV27|NA|NA|TRBJ1-1
TGTGCCAGCAGTTTATCTGGCGACCCGGACACTGAAGCTTTCTTT
CASSLSGDPDTEAFF
>TRBV7-9|TRBD2|NA|TRBJ2-1
TGTGCCAGCAGCTTAGTGCGGGGGAATGAGCAGTTCTTC
CASSLVRGNEQFF
>TRBV27|NA|NA|TRBJ2-7
TGTGCCAGCAGTTTCCAACAGGACTCCTACGAGCAGTACTTC
CASSFQQDSYEQYF
>TRBV6-5|NA|NA|TRBJ2-5
TGTGCCAGCAGTTACCGGAACCAAGAGACCCAGTACTTC
CASSYRNQETQYF
>TRBV7-6|NA|NA|TRBJ2-2
TGTGCCAGCAGCTTAACCCTATCCGGGGAGCTGTTTTTT
CASSLTLSGELFF
>TRBV7-8|TRBD1|NA|TRBJ1-2
TGTGCCAGCAGCACAGACAGGGTCTACACCTTC
CASSTDRVYTF
>TRBV29-1|NA|NA|TRBJ1-1
TGCAGCGTTGCCAGGGGCACTGAAGCTTTCTTT
CSVARGTEAFF
>TRBV5-6|TRBD1|NA|TRBJ1-2
TGTGCCAGCAGCTTGCAGGGGGCGGGAGACTATGGCTACACCTTC
CASSLQGAGDYGYTF
>TRBV28|TRBD2|NA|TRBJ2-3
TGTGCCAGCAGGGATAGCGGGGGGGGTAGGACAGATACGCAGTATTTT
CASRDSGGGRTDTQYF
>TRBV28|NA|NA|TRBJ2-7
TGTGCCAGCAGCTGGCTCGAGCGGCCCTACGAGCAGTACTTC
CASSWLERPYEQYF
>TRBV5-6|NA|NA|TRBJ1-1
TGTGCCAGCAGCTCCCCAGGGGAGGGTCCTGAAGCTTTCTTT
CASSSPGEGPEAFF
>TRBV11-2|NA|NA|TRBJ2-1
TGTGCCAGCAGCTTAGTAAGACAGCGATACAATGAGCAGTTCTTC
CASSLVRQRYNEQFF
>TRBV27|NA|NA|TRBJ1-1
TGTGCCAGCAGTTTAGCGGAGAACACTGAAGCTTTCTTT
CASSLAENTEAFF
>TRBV19|NA|once|TRBJ2-3
TGTGCCAGTAGTCCCCCCCTTTTGAAATGGGATACGCAGTATTTT
CASSPPLLKWDTQYF